This T cell receptor beta chain was captured by sequencing in a study of T cell repertoires in cytomegalovirus infection. Looking at the study overall: HLA-B-restricted CMV epitopes that are well studied, plus recently identified HLA-C-restricted ones, were used by the study. Signatures in public TCR beta sequences pointed to both CMV infection and matching HLA type.

In TCRdb, the reads were re-called with MiXCR into one record per CDR3 protein. Of about half a million distinct CDR3 sequences listed, around 35% were seen once; the top ten hold under 20%. This clonotype appeared a few times. Its antigen is still unknown. Study-wide points: Dominating the ex vivo response were HLA-C-restricted CMV-specific TCR beta clonotypes. Using cumulative public TCR beta family frequency, the authors identified those who carried CMV together with the relevant HLA.

CDR1 and CDR2 (germline): MDHEN, SYDVKM. There are 13 residues in the CDR3. The V and J ends lost 7 bases and 8 bases respectively, with 17 bases between them. The V gene is TRBV28, the J gene TRBJ1-2, with D possibly matching TRBD1 (6 bases). Sequencing was performed on cultured PBMCs, taken from culture after CMV antigen stimulation. This TCR was sampled from a human donor in good health (CMV status not recorded). Some clones in this sample may be carry-over from other donors' samples. Here the CDR3 reads CASTSSGVKGYTF. As DNA, the CDR3 is TGTGCCAGCACTTCATCAGGGGTCAAGGGCTACACCTTC.